Listed below are T cell receptor beta chains from one sample, sequenced in a study of metastatic and nonmetastatic thyroid tumors. Via MiXCR, TCRdb re-called the PCR reads. The sample shows 35,000 to 50,000 clones, approximately 16% of them seen only once. Source material: tumor tissue. The origin of the receptors is a female donor with papillary thyroid cancer or a benign thyroid nodule (not recorded which). Some clones in this sample may be carry-over from other donors' samples. CDR3s include the opening cysteine and the closing phenylalanine or tryptophan. The D gene is left open where the match is weak. Only part of the rows carry a size: once, few, many, or a class if the clone is expanded.

D gene	clone size	J gene	V gene	CDR3 DNA	CDR3 protein
NA	few	TRBJ2-7	TRBV6-1	TGTGCCAGCAGTGAAGCAATTAGGGAACCTGAAGAGGAGTACTTC	CASSEAIREPEEEYF
NA	NA	TRBJ2-7	TRBV2	TGTGCCAGCAGTGAATTCAAGGGTATAGTCTACGAGCAGTACTTC	CASSEFKGIVYEQYF
NA	many	TRBJ2-1	TRBV20-1	TGCAGTGCTAGTGGTGCGGATGAGCAGTTCTTC	CSASGADEQFF
NA	NA	TRBJ2-7	TRBV2	TGTGCCAGCAGTGAGTGGGGGGTCGGCTCCTACGAGCAGTACTTC	CASSEWGVGSYEQYF
NA	many	TRBJ1-1	TRBV7-3	TGTGCCAGCAGCTCCGGAGGTAACACTGAAGCTTTCTTT	CASSSGGNTEAFF
NA	few	TRBJ1-5	TRBV28	TGTGCCAGCAGTAGCGAGGGGTCGTCCCTGCCCCAGCATTTT	CASSSEGSSLPQHF
TRBD2	many	TRBJ2-7	TRBV20-1	TGCAGTGCTAGAGGACTAGCGGGAGTTCGTTGGGAGCAGTACTTC	CSARGLAGVRWEQYF
NA	few	TRBJ2-7	TRBV10-1	TGCGCCAGCAGCCCTAATAGGGCCTACGAGCAGTACTTC	CASSPNRAYEQYF
NA	many	TRBJ2-2	TRBV6-1	TGTGCCAGCAGTTCAACTTACGCGAACACCGGGGAGCTGTTTTTT	CASSSTYANTGELFF
TRBD2	NA	TRBJ2-1	TRBV7-2	TGTGCCAGCACGACCTTAGCGGGAGGGTCCTACAATGAGCAGTTCTTC	CASTTLAGGSYNEQFF
NA	many	TRBJ2-7	TRBV3-1	TGTGCCAGCAGCCCGCAGGGTTTTAGTACCTACGAGCAGTACTTC	CASSPQGFSTYEQYF
NA	many	TRBJ2-1	TRBV20-1	TGCAGTGCTCCTCATCCTAGCGCGAGCTCCTACAATGAGCAGTTCTTC	CSAPHPSASSYNEQFF
TRBD2	many	TRBJ2-2	TRBV9	TGTGCCAGCAGCGTGGGACTAGCGGGACATAACACCGGGGAGCTGTTTTTT	CASSVGLAGHNTGELFF
NA	many	TRBJ1-2	TRBV6-2/TRBV6-3	TGTGCCAGCAGTTCTTCCCTCGTGAGAGGGAACTATGGCTACACCTTC	CASSSSLVRGNYGYTF
NA	many	TRBJ2-7	TRBV6-1	TGTGCCAGCAGTGAATTAGCGGGACAGGGTGCCGAGCAGTACTTC	CASSELAGQGAEQYF
NA	NA	TRBJ1-1	TRBV5-6	TGTGCCAGCAGCTTGCTCCAGGACCTAAACACTGAAGCTTTCTTT	CASSLLQDLNTEAFF
NA	many	TRBJ1-1	TRBV18	TGTGCCAGCTCACAGGCGAACACTGAAGCTTTCTTT	CASSQANTEAFF
NA	many	TRBJ1-5	TRBV2	TGTGCCAGCAGTGTTAACACCTATCAGCCCCAGCATTTT	CASSVNTYQPQHF
TRBD2	NA	TRBJ2-5	TRBV30	TGTGCCTGGAGCCAAGGGCGCGGGGGGAAAGAGACCCAGTACTTC	CAWSQGRGGKETQYF
NA	few	TRBJ1-2	TRBV24-1	TGTGCCACCAGTTACGCAGGGGTCGGCGGCTACACCTTC	CATSYAGVGGYTF
NA	few	TRBJ2-3	TRBV6-1	TGTGCCAGCTTGCGGGATACGCAGTATTTT	CASLRDTQYF
NA	many	TRBJ1-3	TRBV5-5	TGTGCCAGCAGCTTGGACAGTTGGTCAGGAAACACCATATATTTT	CASSLDSWSGNTIYF
TRBD1	few	TRBJ1-2	TRBV15	TGTGCCACCAGCGGCCGGACAGGGGACTCCCATGGCTACACCTTC	CATSGRTGDSHGYTF
NA	many	TRBJ1-3	TRBV5-1	TGCGCCAGTATGGGATACCGGGCAAACACCATATATTTT	CASMGYRANTIYF
NA	medium-sized	TRBJ2-7	TRBV28	TGTGCCAGCAGTTCCACTAAGTGGGGATACGAGCAGTACTTC	CASSSTKWGYEQYF
NA	few	TRBJ2-3	TRBV28	TGTGCCAGCAGTTGGGGCACTGTAATTGTAGATACGCAGTATTTT	CASSWGTVIVDTQYF
NA	many	TRBJ1-4	TRBV20-1	TGCAGTGCAGGCAGGGGATCTAATGAAAAACTGTTTTTT	CSAGRGSNEKLFF
NA	NA	TRBJ1-6	TRBV6-4	TGTGCCAGCAGTGACTCAGGCAGCTCCTATAATTCACCCCTCCACTTT	CASSDSGSSYNSPLHF
TRBD1	many	TRBJ1-4	TRBV7-2	TGTGCCAGCAGCCACTACAGGGGAGTCAATGAAAAACTGTTTTTT	CASSHYRGVNEKLFF
NA	many	TRBJ1-5	TRBV12-3/TRBV12-4	TGTGCCAGCAGTCCGGGACACCCCCGAAGCACGCCCCAGCATTTT	CASSPGHPRSTPQHF
NA	many	TRBJ2-3	TRBV11-1	TGTGCCAGCAGCGCCGATGGATATAGCACAGATACGCAGTATTTT	CASSADGYSTDTQYF
NA	NA	TRBJ2-2	TRBV6-2/TRBV6-3	TGTGCCAGCAGTTACAACGACAGGAGGAACACCGGGGAGCTGTTTTTT	CASSYNDRRNTGELFF
NA	few	TRBJ2-7	TRBV24-1	TGTGCCACCAGTTATGGCAGCTACAAGCAGTACTTC	CATSYGSYKQYF
NA	few	TRBJ2-3	TRBV6-4	TGTGCCAGCAGTCGGTGCCTCGGAAGCACATATACGCAGTATTTT	CASSRCLGSTYTQYF
TRBD2	many	TRBJ2-3	TRBV7-2	TGTGCCAGCAGCTTTAGCGGGAGTGGTGATACGCAGTATTTT	CASSFSGSGDTQYF
NA	NA	TRBJ1-6	TRBV20-1	TGCAGTGCTAGAGAAACGGTATGGGCTTCAAATTCACCCCTCCACTTT	CSARETVWASNSPLHF
NA	many	TRBJ1-1	TRBV6-5	TGTGCCAGCAGTTACTCCTGGGGGTCCATGAACACTGAAGCTTTCTTT	CASSYSWGSMNTEAFF
NA	many	TRBJ2-7	TRBV28	TGTGCCAGCAGTCAAGGGTTCGGGTACGAGCAGTACTTC	CASSQGFGYEQYF
NA	once	TRBJ2-3	TRBV11-1	TGTGCCAGCAGTCCCTCGGATACGCAGTATTTT	CASSPSDTQYF
NA	many	TRBJ1-2	TRBV11-2	TGTGCCAGCAGCCCGGAGAAATACTATGGCTACACCTTC	CASSPEKYYGYTF
NA	many	TRBJ2-7	TRBV18	TGTGCCAGCTCACCACAGGCTCACCTGGGGATGTTC	CASSPQAHLGMF
NA	NA	TRBJ1-5	TRBV28	TGTGCCAGCATTTTACTGGGGGTTTACAATCAGCCACAGCATTTT	CASILLGVYNQPQHF